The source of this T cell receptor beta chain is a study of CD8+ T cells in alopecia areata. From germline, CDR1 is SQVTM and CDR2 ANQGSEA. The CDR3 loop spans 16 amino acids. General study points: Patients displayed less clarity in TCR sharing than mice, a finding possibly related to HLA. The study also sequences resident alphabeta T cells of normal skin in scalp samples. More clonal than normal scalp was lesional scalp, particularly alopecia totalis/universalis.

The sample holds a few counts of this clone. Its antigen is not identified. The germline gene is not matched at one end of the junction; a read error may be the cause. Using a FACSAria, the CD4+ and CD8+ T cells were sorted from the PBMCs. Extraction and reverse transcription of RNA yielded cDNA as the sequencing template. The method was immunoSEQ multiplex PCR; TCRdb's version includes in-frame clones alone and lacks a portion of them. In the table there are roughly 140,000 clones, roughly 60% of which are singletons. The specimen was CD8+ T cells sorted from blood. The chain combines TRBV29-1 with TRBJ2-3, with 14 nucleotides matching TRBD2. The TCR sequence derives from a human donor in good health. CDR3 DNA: TGCAGCGTAGAAGGGACTAGCGGGAGATTAGCAGATACGCAGTATTTT. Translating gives CSVEGTSGRLADTQYF.